This TCR beta chain was profiled in a study of blood T cell repertoires in COVID-19. Study details: Sites in the United States, Italy and Spain provided acute and convalescent COVID-19 samples.

The data were produced by immunoSEQ multiplex PCR, yet TCRdb's version contains in-frame clones alone and is incomplete. The sample yields fewer than 400,000 clones, approximately 87% seen once. CDR3 length equals 16 residues. CDR1 and CDR2 from the germline V gene are WNHNN and SYGVQD (reference sequence). The V segment lost 0 bases and the J segment 4 bases; nucleotides outside the gene matches: 3. The source is a woman aged 25 to 39 with COVID-19, enrolled during active disease. The sample comprised peripheral blood. The chain couples TRBV10-1 to TRBJ2-1; TRBD1 agrees at 10 bases. Here the CDR3 reads CASSESPGQGYNEQFF. The CDR3 region has the DNA TGCGCCAGCAGTGAGTCTCCGGGACAGGGGTACAATGAGCAGTTCTTC.